The entry below describes one TCR beta chain. This table comes from immunoSEQ multiplex PCR, and its TCRdb copy is limited to in-frame clones, with some not included. The top ten hold 3% of the sample, which has about 46,000 clones, 65% to 85% seen once. This CDR3 comprises 15 residues. The germline V gene encodes CDR1 MDHEN and CDR2 SYDVKM. J gave up 4 bases and V 5 bases, and 8 bases lay outside the gene matches. This sample was included in a study of OX40 agonist ivuxolimab in advanced cancers. The TCR was taken from an adult with an advanced solid tumor such as melanoma, head and neck, liver or kidney cancer. The chain carries TRBV28 and TRBJ1-5; 7 bases match TRBD1. The sequencing used CD4+ or CD8+ T cells sorted from blood, collected in a trial of the OX40 agonist ivuxolimab. The CDR3 reads CASSAGGIFNQPQHF. CDR3 sequence (DNA): TGTGCCAGCAGTGCAGGGGGGATATTTAATCAGCCCCAGCATTTT. The full variable domain, in which reference TRBV28 and TRBJ1-5 provide the parts outside the CDR3, is DVKVTQSSRYLVKRTGEKVFLECVQDMDHENMFWYRQDPGLGLRLIYFSYDVKMKEKGDIPEGYSVSREKKERFSLILESASTNQTSMYLCASSAGGIFNQPQHFGDGTRLSIL.